This TCR beta chain was sequenced during a study of T cell changes during pregnancy in multiple sclerosis. Only in-frame clones appear in the TCRdb table, and some are missing; sequencing was by immunoSEQ multiplex PCR. The data hold about 70,000 clones, with roughly 94% observed a single time. Details on this clone: Other nucleotide sequences from this sample produce the same CDR3.

With 1 base removed from V and 7 bases from J, the gap between germline ends came to 11 bases. The CDR3 runs 14 residues. Germline-derived CDR1 and CDR2 are GTSNPN and SVGIG (reference sequence). The source was peripheral blood, collected in the third trimester of pregnancy. This TCR was sampled from a female donor with multiple sclerosis, enrolled in a pregnancy study. The chain joins TRBV30 to TRBJ1-6, with D possibly TRBD1 on 5 matching bases. CDR3 loop: CAWSGQGYNSPLHF. The CDR3 DNA reads TGTGCCTGGAGTGGCCAGGGTTACAATTCACCCCTCCACTTT.